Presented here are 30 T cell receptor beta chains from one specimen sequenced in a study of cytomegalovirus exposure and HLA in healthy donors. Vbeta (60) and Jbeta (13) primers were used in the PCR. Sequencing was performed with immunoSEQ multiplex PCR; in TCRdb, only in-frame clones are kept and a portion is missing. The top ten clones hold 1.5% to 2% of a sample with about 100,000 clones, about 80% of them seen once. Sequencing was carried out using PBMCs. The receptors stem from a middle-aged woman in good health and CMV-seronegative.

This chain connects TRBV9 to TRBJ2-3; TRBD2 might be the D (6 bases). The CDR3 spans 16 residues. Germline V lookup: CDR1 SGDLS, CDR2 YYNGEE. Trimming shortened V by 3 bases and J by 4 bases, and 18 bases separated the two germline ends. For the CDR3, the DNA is TGTGCCAGCAGCGCCGTCGGCGGGGTTGTCGCAGATACGCAGTATTTT. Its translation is CASSAVGGVVADTQYF.

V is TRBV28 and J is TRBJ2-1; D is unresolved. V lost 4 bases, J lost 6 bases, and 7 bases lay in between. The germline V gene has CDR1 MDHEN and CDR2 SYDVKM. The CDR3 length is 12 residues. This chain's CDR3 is CASSSSPNEQFF. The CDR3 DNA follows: TGTGCCAGCAGTTCCTCCCCCAATGAGCAGTTCTTC.

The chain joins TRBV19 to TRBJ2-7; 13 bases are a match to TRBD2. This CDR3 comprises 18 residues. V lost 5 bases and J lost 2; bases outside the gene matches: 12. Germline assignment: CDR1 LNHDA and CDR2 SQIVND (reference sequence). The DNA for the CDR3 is TGTGCCAGTAGTGCCTCGCCGGGACTAGCGGGACCCACCTACGAGCAGTACTTC. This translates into CASSASPGLAGPTYEQYF.

For the CDR3, the DNA is TGTGCCACCCAGGGTGGGGAGACCCAGTACTTC. Encoded protein: CATQGGETQYF. This chain joins TRBV7-6 and TRBJ2-5; a weak D match, TRBD1 (5 bases). V shed 10 bases and J shed 5 bases, with 11 bases lying between them. Germline CDR1 SGHVS, CDR2 FNYEAQ. This CDR3 is 11 amino acids long.

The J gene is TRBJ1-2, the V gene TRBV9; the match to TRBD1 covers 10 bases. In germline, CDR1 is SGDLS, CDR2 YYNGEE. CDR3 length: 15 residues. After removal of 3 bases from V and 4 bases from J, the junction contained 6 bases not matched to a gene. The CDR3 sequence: CASSAERDRGYGYTF. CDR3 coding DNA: TGTGCCAGCAGCGCAGAACGGGACAGGGGCTATGGCTACACCTTC.

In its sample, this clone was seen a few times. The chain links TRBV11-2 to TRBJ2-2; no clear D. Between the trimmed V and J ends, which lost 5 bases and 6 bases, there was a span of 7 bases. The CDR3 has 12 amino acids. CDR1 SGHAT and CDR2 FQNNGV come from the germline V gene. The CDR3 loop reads CASSPGPGELFF. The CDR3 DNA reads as TGTGCCAGCAGCCCCGGTCCCGGGGAGCTGTTTTTT.

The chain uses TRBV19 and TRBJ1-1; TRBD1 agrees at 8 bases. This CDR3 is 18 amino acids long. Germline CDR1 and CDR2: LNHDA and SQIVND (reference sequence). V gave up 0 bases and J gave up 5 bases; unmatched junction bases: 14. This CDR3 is CASSIEIFLQGAFTEAFF. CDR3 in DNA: TGTGCCAGTAGTATAGAAATCTTTCTTCAGGGGGCCTTTACTGAAGCTTTCTTT. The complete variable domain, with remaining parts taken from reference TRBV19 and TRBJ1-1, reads DGGITQSPKYLFRKEGQNVTLSCEQNLNHDAMYWYRQDPGQGLRLIYYSQIVNDFQKGDIAEGYSVSREKKESFPLTVTSAQKNPTAFYLCASSIEIFLQGAFTEAFFGQGTRLTVV.

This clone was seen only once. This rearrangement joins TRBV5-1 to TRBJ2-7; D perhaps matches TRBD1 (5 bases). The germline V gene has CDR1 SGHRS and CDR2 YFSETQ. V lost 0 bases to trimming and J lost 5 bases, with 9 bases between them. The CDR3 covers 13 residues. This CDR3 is CASSLGQGHEQYF. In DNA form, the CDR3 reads TGCGCCAGCAGCTTGGGGCAGGGCCACGAGCAGTACTTC.

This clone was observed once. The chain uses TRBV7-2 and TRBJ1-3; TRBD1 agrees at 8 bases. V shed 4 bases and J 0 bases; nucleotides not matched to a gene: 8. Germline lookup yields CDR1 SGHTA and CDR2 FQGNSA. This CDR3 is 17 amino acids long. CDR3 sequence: CASSSRTGWVSGNTIYF. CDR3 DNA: TGTGCCAGCAGCTCTAGGACAGGGTGGGTCTCTGGAAACACCATATATTTT.

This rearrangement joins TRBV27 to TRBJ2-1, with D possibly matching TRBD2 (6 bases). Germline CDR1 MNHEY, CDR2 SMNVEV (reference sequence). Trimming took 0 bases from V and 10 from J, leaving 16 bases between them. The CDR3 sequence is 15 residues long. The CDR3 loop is CASSLSRDSPREQFF. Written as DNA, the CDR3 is TGTGCCAGCAGTTTATCCCGGGACTCGCCTCGGGAGCAGTTCTTC.

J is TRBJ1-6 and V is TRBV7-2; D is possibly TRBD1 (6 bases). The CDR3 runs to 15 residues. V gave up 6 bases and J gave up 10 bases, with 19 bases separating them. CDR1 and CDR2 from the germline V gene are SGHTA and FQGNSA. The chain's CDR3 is CASSPKTGLASPLHF. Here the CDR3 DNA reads TGTGCCAGCAGTCCCAAGACAGGCTTGGCGTCACCCCTCCACTTT.

CDR3 protein: CASSITGTGGSGEAFF. The CDR3 coding sequence is TGTGCCAGTAGTATCACCGGGACAGGGGGCAGTGGGGAAGCTTTCTTT. This sequence joins TRBV19 and TRBJ1-1, with 12 bases aligning to TRBD1. The germline CDR1 and CDR2 sequences are LNHDA and SQIVND (reference sequence). This CDR3 spans 16 amino acids. Trimming at V came to 3 bases and at J to 8 bases, leaving 10 bases not matched to a gene.

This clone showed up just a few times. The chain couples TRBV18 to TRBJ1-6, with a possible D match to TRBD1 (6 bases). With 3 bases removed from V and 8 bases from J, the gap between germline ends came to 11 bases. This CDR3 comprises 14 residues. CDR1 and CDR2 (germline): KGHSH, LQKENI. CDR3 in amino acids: CASSPRGGDSPLHF. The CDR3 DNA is TGTGCCAGCTCACCCAGGGGTGGGGATTCACCCCTCCACTTT.

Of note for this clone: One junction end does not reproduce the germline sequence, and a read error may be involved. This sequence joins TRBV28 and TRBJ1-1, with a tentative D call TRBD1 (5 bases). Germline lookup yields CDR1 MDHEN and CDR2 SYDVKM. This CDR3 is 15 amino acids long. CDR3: CASSLYQGGRTEAFF. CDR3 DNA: TGTGCCAGCAGCTTATATCAGGGAGGTAGAACTGAAGCTTTCTTT. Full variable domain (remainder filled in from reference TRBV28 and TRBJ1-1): DVKVTQSSRYLVKRTGEKVFLECVQDMDHENMFWYRQDPGLGLRLIYFSYDVKMKEKGDIPEGYSVSREKKERFSLILESASTNQTSMYLCASSLYQGGRTEAFFGQGTRLTVV.

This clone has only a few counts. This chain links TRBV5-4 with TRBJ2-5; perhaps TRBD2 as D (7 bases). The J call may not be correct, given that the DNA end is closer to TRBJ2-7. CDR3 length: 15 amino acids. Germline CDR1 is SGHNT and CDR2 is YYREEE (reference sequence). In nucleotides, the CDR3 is TGTGCCAGCAGTCCAGGGGCGGGGGCTGTTTACGAGCAGTACTTC. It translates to CASSPGAGAVYEQYF.

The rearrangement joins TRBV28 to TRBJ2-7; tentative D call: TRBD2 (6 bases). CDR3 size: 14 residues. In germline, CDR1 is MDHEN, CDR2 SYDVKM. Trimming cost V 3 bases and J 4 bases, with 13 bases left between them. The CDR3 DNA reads TGTGCCAGCAGTTTCACGGGAGATGGGTACGAGCAGTACTTC. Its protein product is CASSFTGDGYEQYF.

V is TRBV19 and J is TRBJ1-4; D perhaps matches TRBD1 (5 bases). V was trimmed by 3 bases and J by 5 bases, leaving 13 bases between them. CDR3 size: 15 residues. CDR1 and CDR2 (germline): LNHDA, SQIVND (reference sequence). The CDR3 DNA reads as TGTGCCAGTAGTATTGGGGCCTCCTTGAATGAAAAACTGTTTTTT. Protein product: CASSIGASLNEKLFF.

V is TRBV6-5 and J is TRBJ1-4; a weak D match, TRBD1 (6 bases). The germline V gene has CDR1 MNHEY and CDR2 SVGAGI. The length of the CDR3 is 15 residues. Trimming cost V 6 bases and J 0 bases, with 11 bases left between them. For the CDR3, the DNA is TGTGCCAGCAGCACCAGGGACACAACTAATGAAAAACTGTTTTTT. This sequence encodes CASSTRDTTNEKLFF.

CDR3 bases: TGTGCCAGCAGTTTATCCGGACCTTATGAGGGTGAGCAGTTCTTC. This codes for CASSLSGPYEGEQFF. The chain employs TRBV27 and TRBJ2-1, with D possibly TRBD2 on 5 matching bases. The V gene lost 0 bases and the J gene lost 9 bases, with 15 bases spanning the gap. Per the germline V gene, CDR1 is MNHEY and CDR2 is SMNVEV (reference sequence). This CDR3 is 15 amino acids long.

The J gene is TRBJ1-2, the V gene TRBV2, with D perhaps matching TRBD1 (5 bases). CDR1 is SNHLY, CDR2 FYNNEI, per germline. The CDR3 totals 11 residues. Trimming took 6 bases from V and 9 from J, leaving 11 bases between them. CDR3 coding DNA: TGTGCCAGCAGCCCCAGGGAACGCTACACCTTC. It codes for CASSPRERYTF. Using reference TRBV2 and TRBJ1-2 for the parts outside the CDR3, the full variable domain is EPEVTQTPSHQVTQMGQEVILRCVPISNHLYFYWYRQILGQKVEFLVSFYNNEISEKSEIFDDQFSVERPDGSNFTLKIRSTKLEDSAMYFCASSPRERYTFGSGTRLTVV.

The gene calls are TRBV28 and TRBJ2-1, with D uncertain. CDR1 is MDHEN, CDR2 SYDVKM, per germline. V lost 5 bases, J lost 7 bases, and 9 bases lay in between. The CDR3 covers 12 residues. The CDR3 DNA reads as TGTGCCAGCAGTACAAACTATAATGAGCAGTTCTTC. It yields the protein CASSTNYNEQFF.

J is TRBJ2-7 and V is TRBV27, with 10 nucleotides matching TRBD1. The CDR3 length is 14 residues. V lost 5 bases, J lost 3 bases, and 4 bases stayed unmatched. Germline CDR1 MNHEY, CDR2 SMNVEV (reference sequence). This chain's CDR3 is CASSPGQGIYEQYF. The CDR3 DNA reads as TGTGCCAGCAGTCCGGGACAGGGGATCTACGAGCAGTACTTC.

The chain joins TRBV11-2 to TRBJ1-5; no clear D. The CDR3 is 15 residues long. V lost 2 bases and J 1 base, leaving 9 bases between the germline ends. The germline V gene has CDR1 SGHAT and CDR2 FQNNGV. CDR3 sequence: CASSLSARSNQPQHF. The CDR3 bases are TGTGCCAGCAGCTTATCGGCCAGGAGCAATCAGCCCCAGCATTTT. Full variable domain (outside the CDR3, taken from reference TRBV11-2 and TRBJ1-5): EAGVAQSPRYKIIEKRQSVAFWCNPISGHATLYWYQQILGQGPKLLIQFQNNGVVDDSQLPKDRFSAERLKGVDSTLKIQPAKLEDSAVYLCASSLSARSNQPQHFGDGTRLSIL.

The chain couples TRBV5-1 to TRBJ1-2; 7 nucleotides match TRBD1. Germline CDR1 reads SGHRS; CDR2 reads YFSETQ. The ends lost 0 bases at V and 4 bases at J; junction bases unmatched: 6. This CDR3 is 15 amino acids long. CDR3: CASSLVGQATYGYTF. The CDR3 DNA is TGCGCCAGCAGCTTGGTAGGACAGGCCACCTATGGCTACACCTTC.

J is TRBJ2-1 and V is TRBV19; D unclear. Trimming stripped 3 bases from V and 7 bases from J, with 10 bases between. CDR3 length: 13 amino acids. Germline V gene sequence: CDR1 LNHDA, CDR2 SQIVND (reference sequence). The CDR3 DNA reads TGTGCCAGTAGTATGCCCGAGCTGAATGAGCAGTTCTTC. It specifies CASSMPELNEQFF. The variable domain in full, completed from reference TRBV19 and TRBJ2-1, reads DGGITQSPKYLFRKEGQNVTLSCEQNLNHDAMYWYRQDPGQGLRLIYYSQIVNDFQKGDIAEGYSVSREKKESFPLTVTSAQKNPTAFYLCASSMPELNEQFFGPGTRLTVL.

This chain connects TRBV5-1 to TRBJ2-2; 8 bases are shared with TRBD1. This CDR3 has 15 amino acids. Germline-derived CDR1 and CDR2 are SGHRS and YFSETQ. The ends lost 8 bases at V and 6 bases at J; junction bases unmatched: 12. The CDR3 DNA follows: TGCGCCAGTCAAGCGCAGGGGGCGCGGGCCGGGGAGCTGTTTTTT. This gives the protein CASQAQGARAGELFF.

CDR3 bases: TGTGCCAGCAGCGTAGCAGGGAATCAGCCCCAGCATTTT. This sequence encodes CASSVAGNQPQHF. The V call is TRBV2, the J call TRBJ1-5, with a tentative D call TRBD1 (5 bases). Trimming cost V 6 bases and J 4 bases, with 10 bases left between them. CDR3 length equals 13 residues. CDR1 is SNHLY, CDR2 FYNNEI, per germline.

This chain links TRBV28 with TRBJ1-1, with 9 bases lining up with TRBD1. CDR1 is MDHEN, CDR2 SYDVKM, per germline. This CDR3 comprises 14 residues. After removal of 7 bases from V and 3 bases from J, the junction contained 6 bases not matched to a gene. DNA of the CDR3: TGTGCCAGCACTGGACAGGGGACATACACTGAAGCTTTCTTT. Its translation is CASTGQGTYTEAFF.

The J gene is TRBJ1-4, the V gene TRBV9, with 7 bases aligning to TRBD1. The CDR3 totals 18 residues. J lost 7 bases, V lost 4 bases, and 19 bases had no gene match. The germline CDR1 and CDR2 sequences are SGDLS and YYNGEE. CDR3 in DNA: TGTGCCAGCAGCACCACCCGGGGACAGTCCACGGGTGGTGAAAAACTGTTTTTT. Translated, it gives CASSTTRGQSTGGEKLFF.

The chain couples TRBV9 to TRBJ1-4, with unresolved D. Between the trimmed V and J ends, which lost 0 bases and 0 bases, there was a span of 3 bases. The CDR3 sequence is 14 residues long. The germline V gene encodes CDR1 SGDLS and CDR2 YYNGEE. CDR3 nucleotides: TGTGCCAGCAGCGTAGACACAACTAATGAAAAACTGTTTTTT. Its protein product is CASSVDTTNEKLFF.